The entry that follows covers one TCR beta chain sequence. Its antigen is undetermined. This table comes from immunoSEQ multiplex PCR, and its TCRdb copy is limited to in-frame clones, with some not included. There are tens of thousands of clones in the sample; around 88% occur only once, and around 3.4% lies in the top ten. This record comes from a study of PD-L1 blockade in urothelial cancer. In the study overall: Blood samples had a median of approximately 140,000 T cells, approximately 83,000 unique TCRs, and clonality 0.07 to 0.08.

V dropped 9 bases and J dropped 2 bases, with 10 bases sitting between them. The CDR3 runs to 13 residues. The V gene's germline CDR1 is MNHNS and CDR2 SASEGT. Study-wide points: The study found that durable-benefit patients expanded tumor-associated blood clones more at 3 weeks.

The input for sequencing was PBMCs, taken around atezolizumab (anti-PD-L1) treatment. The rearrangement joins TRBV6-1 to TRBJ2-2, with a possible D match to TRBD1 (5 bases). This receptor was obtained from a man between 50 and 59 years old with urothelial cancer. In DNA form, the CDR3 reads TGTGCCAGTACAGGATACAACACCGGGGAGCTGTTTTTT. It translates to CASTGYNTGELFF.